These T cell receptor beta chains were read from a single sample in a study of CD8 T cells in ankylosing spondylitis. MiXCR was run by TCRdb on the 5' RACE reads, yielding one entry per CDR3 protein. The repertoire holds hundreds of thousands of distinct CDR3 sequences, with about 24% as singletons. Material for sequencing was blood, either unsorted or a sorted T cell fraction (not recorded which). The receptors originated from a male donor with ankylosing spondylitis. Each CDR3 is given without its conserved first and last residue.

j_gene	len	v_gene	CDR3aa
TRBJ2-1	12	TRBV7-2	ASSLEGLAGEQF
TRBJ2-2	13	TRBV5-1	ASSFASGNTGELF
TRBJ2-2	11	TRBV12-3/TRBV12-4	ASSEGVTGELF
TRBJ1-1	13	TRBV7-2	ASSPHGGQNTEAF
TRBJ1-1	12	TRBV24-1	ATMGRGANTEAF
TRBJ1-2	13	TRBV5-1	ASKTAVGSNYGYT
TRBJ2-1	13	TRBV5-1	ASSLAAGDFNEQF
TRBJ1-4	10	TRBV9	ASSQGQEKLF
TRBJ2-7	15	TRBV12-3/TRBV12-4	ASSGGLAGGNFYEQY
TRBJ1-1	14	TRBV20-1	SARDPRNSENTEAF
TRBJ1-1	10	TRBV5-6	ASSPGRGEAF
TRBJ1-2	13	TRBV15	ATSRDRAGGYGYT
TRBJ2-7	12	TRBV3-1	ASSQIRGAYEQY
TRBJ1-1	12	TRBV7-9	ASSLGGENTEAF
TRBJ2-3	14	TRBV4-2	ASSELAGGLPDTQY
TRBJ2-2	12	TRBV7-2	ASSLRADRGELF
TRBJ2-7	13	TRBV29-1	SALGQGTSSYEQY
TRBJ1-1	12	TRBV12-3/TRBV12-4	ASSLSRRNTEAF
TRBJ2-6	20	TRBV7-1	ASSSRAPDSRRQASGANVLT
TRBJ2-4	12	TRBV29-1	SIEVSSGSNIQY
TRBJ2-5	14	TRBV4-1	ASSHLGGSGSETQY
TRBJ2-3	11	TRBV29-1	SVAGKASDTQY
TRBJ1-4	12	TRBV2	ASSAGGGSEKLF
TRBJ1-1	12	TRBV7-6	ASSHGALGTEAF
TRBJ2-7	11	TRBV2	ASRSDYSYEQY
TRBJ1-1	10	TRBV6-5	ASSSETLEAF
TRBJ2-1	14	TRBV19	ASSILSGTIPNEQF
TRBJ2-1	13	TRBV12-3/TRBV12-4	ASSRTSGSYNEQF
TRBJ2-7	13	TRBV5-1	ASSRPGQGGDEQY
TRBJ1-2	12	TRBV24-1	ATSDYRVGYGYT
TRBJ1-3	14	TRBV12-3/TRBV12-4	ASSTSGTGGGNTIY
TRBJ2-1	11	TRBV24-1	AISQDSYNEQF
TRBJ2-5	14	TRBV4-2	ASSQGLGDTEETQY
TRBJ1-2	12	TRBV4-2	ASSQEGSGGGYT
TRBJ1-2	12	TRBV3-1	ASSQPPRKGGYT
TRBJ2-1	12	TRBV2	ASSALTRSDEQF
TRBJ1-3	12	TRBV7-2	ASSIVSSGNTIY
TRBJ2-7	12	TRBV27	ASTPLAKPYEQY
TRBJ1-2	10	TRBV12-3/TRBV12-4	ASAYDNYGYT
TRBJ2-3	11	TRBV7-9	ASTRGEADTQY
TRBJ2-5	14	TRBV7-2	ASSLRATGLGETQY
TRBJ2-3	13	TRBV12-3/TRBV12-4	ASSLVNRAMDTQY
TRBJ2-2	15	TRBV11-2	ASSLDLAGGYTGELF
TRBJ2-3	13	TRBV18	ASSPDGRARDTQY
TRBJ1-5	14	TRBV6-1	ASRNTGTGGRQPQH
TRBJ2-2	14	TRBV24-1	ATSEPAASNTGELF
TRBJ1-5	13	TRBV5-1	ASSINGQSNQPQH
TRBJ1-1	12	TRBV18	ASSPAGGYTEAF
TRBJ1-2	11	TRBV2	ASSGTGQYGYT